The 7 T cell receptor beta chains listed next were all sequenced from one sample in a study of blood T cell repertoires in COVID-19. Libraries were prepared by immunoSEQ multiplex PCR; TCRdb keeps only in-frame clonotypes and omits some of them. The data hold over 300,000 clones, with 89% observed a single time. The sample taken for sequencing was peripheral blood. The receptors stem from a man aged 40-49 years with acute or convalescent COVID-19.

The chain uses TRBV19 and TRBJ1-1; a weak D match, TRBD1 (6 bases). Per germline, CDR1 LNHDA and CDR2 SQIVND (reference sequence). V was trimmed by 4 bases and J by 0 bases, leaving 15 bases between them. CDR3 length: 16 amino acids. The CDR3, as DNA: TGTGCCAGTAGTAGTCCCTTGGACAGCATGAACACTGAAGCTTTCTTT. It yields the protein CASSSPLDSMNTEAFF.

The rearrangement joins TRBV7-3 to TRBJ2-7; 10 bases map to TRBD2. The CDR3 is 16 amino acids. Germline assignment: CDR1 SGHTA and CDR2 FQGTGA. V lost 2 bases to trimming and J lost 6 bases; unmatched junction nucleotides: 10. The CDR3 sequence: CASSLDGASGRGEQYF. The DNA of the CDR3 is TGTGCCAGCAGCTTAGACGGGGCTAGCGGGAGAGGCGAGCAGTACTTC.

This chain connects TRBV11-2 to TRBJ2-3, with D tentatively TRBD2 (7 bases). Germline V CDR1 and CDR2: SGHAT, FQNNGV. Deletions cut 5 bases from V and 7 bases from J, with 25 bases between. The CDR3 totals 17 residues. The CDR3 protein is CASSPAGAGASWNTQYF. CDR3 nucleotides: TGTGCCAGCAGCCCCGCGGGCGCGGGGGCGAGTTGGAATACGCAGTATTTT.

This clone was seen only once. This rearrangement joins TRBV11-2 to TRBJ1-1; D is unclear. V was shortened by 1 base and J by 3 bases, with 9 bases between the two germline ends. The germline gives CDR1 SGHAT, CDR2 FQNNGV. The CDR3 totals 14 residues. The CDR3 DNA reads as TGTGCCAGCAGCTTAGTTGGCGGGGACACTGAAGCTTTCTTT. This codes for CASSLVGGDTEAFF.

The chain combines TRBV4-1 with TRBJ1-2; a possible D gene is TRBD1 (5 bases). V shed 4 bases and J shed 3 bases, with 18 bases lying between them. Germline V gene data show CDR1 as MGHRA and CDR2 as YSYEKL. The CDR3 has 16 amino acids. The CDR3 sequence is CASSLHTNLGDYGYTF. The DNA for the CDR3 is TGCGCCAGCAGCCTCCACACCAACCTAGGGGACTATGGCTACACCTTC.

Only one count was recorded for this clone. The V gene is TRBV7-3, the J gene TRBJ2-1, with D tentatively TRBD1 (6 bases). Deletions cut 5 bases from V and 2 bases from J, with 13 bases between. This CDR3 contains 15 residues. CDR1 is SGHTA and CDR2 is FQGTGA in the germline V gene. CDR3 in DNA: TGTGCCAGCAGCGGGGGCAGGGGCACCTACAATGAGCAGTTCTTC. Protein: CASSGGRGTYNEQFF.

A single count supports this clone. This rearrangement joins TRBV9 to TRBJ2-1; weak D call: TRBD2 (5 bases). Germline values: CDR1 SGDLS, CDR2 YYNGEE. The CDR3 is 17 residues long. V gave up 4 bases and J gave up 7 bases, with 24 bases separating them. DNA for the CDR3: TGTGCCAGCAGCCTGGGGAGTTGGGGAGCGCAGTCTAATGAGCAGTTCTTC. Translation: CASSLGSWGAQSNEQFF. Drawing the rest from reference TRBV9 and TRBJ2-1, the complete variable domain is DSGVTQTPKHLITATGQRVTLRCSPRSGDLSVYWYQQSLDQGLQFLIQYYNGEERAKGNILERFSAQQFPDLHSELNLSSLELGDSALYFCASSLGSWGAQSNEQFFGPGTRLTVL.